Presented here are 11 T cell receptor beta chains from one specimen sequenced in a study of blood T cell repertoires in COVID-19. Method: immunoSEQ multiplex PCR; TCRdb's copy keeps in-frame clones and lacks some. The sample carries hundreds of thousands of clones, 75% to 90% recorded once. The sequenced material came from PBMCs or T cells enriched from blood (not recorded which). The receptors stem from a woman in her thirties who had been exposed to COVID-19.

This chain connects TRBV19 to TRBJ2-5, with D maybe TRBD1 (5 bases). Germline loops: CDR1 LNHDA, CDR2 SQIVND (reference sequence). Trimming cost V 1 base and J 4 bases, with 19 bases left between them. The CDR3 has 17 amino acids. CDR3 loop: CASSIGSQGDDGETQYF. In DNA, the CDR3 is TGTGCCAGTAGTATAGGGTCGCAGGGCGATGACGGAGAGACCCAGTACTTC.

The J gene is TRBJ1-5, the V gene TRBV15; D remains unclear. From germline, CDR1 is LNHNV and CDR2 YYDKDF (reference sequence). The V end lost 0 bases, the J end lost 3 bases, and 15 bases lay between the germline ends. The CDR3 contains 17 residues. CDR3 bases: TGTGCCACCAGCAGAGAAAACGGTCCCAACTACAATCAGCCCCAGCATTTT. This translates into CATSRENGPNYNQPQHF.

V and J are TRBV30 and TRBJ1-2, with 8 bases matching TRBD1. The CDR3 contains 15 residues. The germline V gene encodes CDR1 GTSNPN and CDR2 SVGIG (reference sequence). The J segment lost 7 bases and the V segment lost 0 bases, leaving 10 bases of the junction unmatched. Written as DNA, the CDR3 is TGTGCCTGGAGTGTAAATCCAGGGGGCAGTGGTGGCTACACCTTC. This codes for CAWSVNPGGSGGYTF.

The chain is built from TRBV3-1 (or the pseudogene TRBV3-2) and TRBJ2-4, with D tentatively TRBD2 (6 bases). Looked up from germline, CDR1 is LGHDT and CDR2 is YNNKEL (reference sequence). The CDR3 is made up of 13 amino acids. Trimming took off 4 bases at V and 7 bases at J, with 11 bases between the two ends. This chain's CDR3 is CASSPTRGNIQYF. In nucleotides, the CDR3 is TGTGCCAGCAGCCCGACCCGGGGGAACATTCAGTACTTC.

The J gene is TRBJ1-1, the V gene TRBV12-5; D remains ambiguous. This CDR3 comprises 16 residues. Looked up from germline, CDR1 is LGHNT and CDR2 is FRNRAP. The ends were cut back, 5 bases at V and 2 bases at J, with 18 bases in the middle. The CDR3 loop is CASGPPRSRGNTEAFF. The CDR3 nucleotides read TGTGCTAGTGGTCCACCCCGTTCACGAGGCAACACTGAAGCTTTCTTT.

This chain joins TRBV12-3 or TRBV12-4 and TRBJ1-2, with D perhaps TRBD1 (5 bases). This CDR3 comprises 13 residues. The V end lost 1 base, the J end lost 8 bases, and 11 bases lay between the germline ends. In nucleotides, the CDR3 is TGTGCCAGCAGTTTAGGTGAGCGGGGCGGCTACACCTTC. Amino acids: CASSLGERGGYTF.

This clone was recorded a few times. The chain recombines TRBV9 with TRBJ1-2, with 9 nucleotides matching TRBD1. This CDR3 is 15 amino acids long. The V segment lost 0 bases and the J segment 7 bases; nucleotides outside the gene matches: 7. Germline V CDR1 and CDR2: SGDLS, YYNGEE. The CDR3 DNA sequence: TGTGCCAGCAGCGTAGGGGGACAGGGATCTGGTGGCTACACCTTC. This sequence encodes CASSVGGQGSGGYTF.

V usage is TRBV5-1 and J usage is TRBJ1-1; D is possibly TRBD1 (5 bases). The V and J ends lost 0 bases and 5 bases respectively, with 17 bases between them. The CDR3 loop spans 16 amino acids. Germline CDR1 and CDR2: SGHRS and YFSETQ. CDR3 in DNA: TGCGCCAGCAGCTTGGCCACAGGTGGATTAAAGACTGAAGCTTTCTTT. Protein product: CASSLATGGLKTEAFF. The full variable domain, completed using reference TRBV5-1 and TRBJ1-1, is KAGVTQTPRYLIKTRGQQVTLSCSPISGHRSVSWYQQTPGQGLQFLFEYFSETQRNKGNFPGRFSGRQFSNSRSEMNVSTLELGDSALYLCASSLATGGLKTEAFFGQGTRLTVV.

The chain uses TRBV6-5 and TRBJ2-7, with TRBD2 matching over 7 bases. Unmatched junction bases numbered 7, after V lost 8 bases and J lost 0 bases. The CDR3 is 14 amino acids. CDR1 is MNHEY and CDR2 is SVGAGI in the germline V gene. Written as DNA, the CDR3 is TGTGCCAGCTCGGCCCTAGCGGCCTCCTACGAGCAGTACTTC. Protein product: CASSALAASYEQYF.

This chain links TRBV3-1 (or the pseudogene TRBV3-2) with TRBJ1-2; 9 bases agree with TRBD1. CDR1 and CDR2 (germline): LGHDT, YNNKEL (reference sequence). V trimming: 2 bases; J trimming: 3 bases; junction bases outside the gene matches: 7. CDR3 length equals 16 residues. CDR3 in amino acids: CASSQRTGANYYGYTF. CDR3 DNA: TGTGCCAGCAGCCAAAGGACAGGGGCGAATTACTATGGCTACACCTTC.

The genes are TRBV24-1 and TRBJ1-4; possibly TRBD1 for D (6 bases). CDR3 length: 16 amino acids. Trimming pared 3 bases from V and 3 bases from J, leaving 13 bases between. The germline gives CDR1 KGHDR, CDR2 SFDVKD. CDR3 residues: CATSDGQGRANEKLFF. The DNA of the CDR3 is TGTGCCACCAGTGATGGCCAGGGGCGGGCTAATGAAAAACTGTTTTTT.